A selection of T cell receptor beta chains follows, all from one sample in a study of circulating tumor DNA in untreated peripheral T-cell lymphoma. Method: immunoSEQ multiplex PCR; TCRdb's copy keeps in-frame clones and lacks some. The profile covers 5,500 to 7,500 clones, with 60% to 80% appearing a single time and approximately 60% taken by the ten largest. What was sequenced was tumor tissue. These receptors were collected from a human donor with peripheral T-cell lymphoma. Each CDR3 is given with its conserved first and last residue. Each record gives: V gene, J gene, D gene, clone size, CDR3 length, CDR3 protein, CDR3 DNA. A D gene is named only where the DNA matches it firmly. Some rows have no size entry. The others give once, few or many, or a class for an expanded clone.

v_gene: TRBV11-3
j_gene: TRBJ2-7
d_gene: -
abundance: -
len: 16
CDR3aa: CASSLVRGTVDYEQYF
CDR3nt: TGTGCCAGCAGCTTAGTCCGCGGGACTGTGGACTACGAGCAGTACTTC

v_gene: TRBV11-3
j_gene: TRBJ2-3
d_gene: TRBD2
abundance: -
len: 18
CDR3aa: CASSLTGSGRKEIDTQYF
CDR3nt: TGTGCCAGCAGCTTAACGGGCAGCGGGAGGAAGGAAATAGATACGCAGTATTTT

v_gene: TRBV28
j_gene: TRBJ1-4
d_gene: -
abundance: -
len: 15
CDR3aa: CASSFPGATNEKLFF
CDR3nt: TGTGCCAGCAGTTTCCCCGGCGCAACTAATGAAAAACTGTTTTTT

v_gene: TRBV28
j_gene: TRBJ2-3
d_gene: -
abundance: -
len: 12
CDR3aa: CASRAQGYTQYF
CDR3nt: TGTGCCAGCAGGGCACAGGGATATACGCAGTATTTT

v_gene: TRBV11-3
j_gene: TRBJ2-5
d_gene: -
abundance: -
len: 14
CDR3aa: CASSLWASQETQYF
CDR3nt: TGTGCCAGCAGCTTATGGGCCAGCCAAGAGACCCAGTACTTC

v_gene: TRBV2
j_gene: TRBJ2-1
d_gene: -
abundance: -
len: 15
CDR3aa: CASREEEFSYNEQFF
CDR3nt: TGTGCCAGCAGAGAGGAGGAATTCTCCTACAATGAGCAGTTCTTC

v_gene: TRBV19
j_gene: TRBJ2-7
d_gene: -
abundance: few
len: 13
CDR3aa: CASSMTGTYEQYF
CDR3nt: TGTGCCAGTAGCATGACAGGTACCTACGAGCAGTACTTC

v_gene: TRBV19
j_gene: TRBJ2-3
d_gene: -
abundance: -
len: 14
CDR3aa: CASSSQLGTDTQYF
CDR3nt: TGTGCCAGTAGTAGCCAGCTAGGAACAGATACGCAGTATTTT

v_gene: TRBV28
j_gene: TRBJ1-4
d_gene: -
abundance: -
len: 16
CDR3aa: CASSQIRRTGNEKLFF
CDR3nt: TGTGCCAGCAGTCAGATTCGAAGGACCGGGAATGAAAAACTGTTTTTT

v_gene: TRBV28
j_gene: TRBJ2-1
d_gene: TRBD2
abundance: -
len: 17
CDR3aa: CTSSLKVGLAVDNEQFF
CDR3nt: TGTACCAGCAGTTTAAAAGTCGGACTAGCGGTAGATAATGAGCAGTTCTTC

v_gene: TRBV7-2
j_gene: TRBJ2-2
d_gene: -
abundance: -
len: 14
CDR3aa: CASSLAVVTGELFF
CDR3nt: TGTGCCAGCAGCTTAGCGGTGGTCACCGGGGAGCTGTTTTTT

v_gene: TRBV18
j_gene: TRBJ2-7
d_gene: -
abundance: -
len: 15
CDR3aa: CASSQTPANSYEQYF
CDR3nt: TGTGCCAGCTCACAAACACCCGCCAACTCCTACGAGCAGTACTTC

v_gene: TRBV1
j_gene: TRBJ2-1
d_gene: -
abundance: few
len: 16
CDR3aa: CASSQEVLAIKNEQFF
CDR3nt: TGCGCCAGCAGCCAAGAGGTACTAGCGATAAAGAATGAGCAGTTCTTC

v_gene: TRBV19
j_gene: TRBJ1-1
d_gene: -
abundance: few
len: 14
CDR3aa: CASSLWFGNTEAFF
CDR3nt: TGTGCCAGTAGTTTATGGTTTGGGAACACTGAAGCTTTCTTT